This T cell receptor (beta chain) comes out of a study of kidney transplant recipient with SARS-CoV-2 infection. The CDR3 sequence is 13 residues long. The ends were cut back, 0 bases at V and 4 bases at J, with 8 bases in the middle. Germline CDR1 and CDR2: SGHRS and YFSETQ. TCRdb ran MiXCR on the reads and lists one entry per CDR3 protein. This table holds 200,000 to 250,000 distinct CDR3 sequences, under 30% found once. This material consisted of a blood sample, taken at baseline and on roughly day 120 from a kidney transplant recipient. The clonotype was recovered from a male patient aged 25-45 years who had COVID-19 and was a kidney transplant recipient. The T cells may partly be graft donor cells. The V call is TRBV5-1, the J call TRBJ2-7, with D tentatively TRBD1 (6 bases). CDR3 bases: TGCGCCAGCAGCTTGGAACAGGGATACGAGCAGTACTTC. Protein sequence: CASSLEQGYEQYF.